This T cell receptor (beta chain) was profiled in a study of T cell responses to AZD1222 COVID-19 vaccine. Profiled with immunoSEQ multiplex PCR; TCRdb holds only in-frame clones, not every one. The profile shows about 84,000 clones, 75% to 90% of them singletons. To note about this clone: Its antigen is not known.

Timing groups of about 4 and about 12 weeks for second doses were pooled. General study findings and limits: In a largely white British group with more females than males, clonal diversity was possibly underestimated. The reported proportion of spike-specific TCRs targeting unmutated variant regions was nearly half.

The CDR3 contains 17 residues. With V trimmed by 2 bases and J by 6 bases, 11 bases remained unmatched. Germline CDR1 reads SGHTA; CDR2 reads FQGNSA. The sample in question was peripheral blood, obtained 28 days after the second AZD1222 dose. The receptor comes from an adult who received the AZD1222 COVID-19 vaccine. V usage is TRBV7-2 and J usage is TRBJ2-1, with 9 bases that match TRBD2. CDR3 coding DNA: TGTGCCAGCAGCTTAACTGGGGTAGCGGGAGCCGGCAATGAGCAGTTCTTC. It encodes CASSLTGVAGAGNEQFF. The variable domain in full, completed from reference TRBV7-2 and TRBJ2-1, reads GAGVSQSPSNKVTEKGKDVELRCDPISGHTALYWYRQSLGQGLEFLIYFQGNSAPDKSGLPSDRFSAERTGGSVSTLTIQRTQQEDSAVYLCASSLTGVAGAGNEQFFGPGTRLTVL.